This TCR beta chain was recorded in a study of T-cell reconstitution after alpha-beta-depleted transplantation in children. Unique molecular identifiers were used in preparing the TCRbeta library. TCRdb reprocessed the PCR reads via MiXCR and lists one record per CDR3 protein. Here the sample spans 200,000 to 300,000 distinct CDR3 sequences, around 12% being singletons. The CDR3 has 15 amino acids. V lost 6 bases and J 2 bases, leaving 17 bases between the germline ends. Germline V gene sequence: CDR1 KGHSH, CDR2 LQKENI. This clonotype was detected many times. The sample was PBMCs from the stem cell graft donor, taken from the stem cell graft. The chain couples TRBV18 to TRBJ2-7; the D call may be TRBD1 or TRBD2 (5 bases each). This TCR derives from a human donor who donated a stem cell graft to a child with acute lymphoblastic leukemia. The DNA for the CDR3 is TGTGCCAGCTCCCAGACCGGGACGGAGACCTACGAGCAGTACTTC. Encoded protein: CASSQTGTETYEQYF.